This is a list of T cell receptor beta chains from one sample in a study of blood T cell repertoires in COVID-19. The table came from immunoSEQ multiplex PCR; TCRdb's copy has only in-frame clones and leaves some out. The sample carries some 250,000 clones, 70% to 90% recorded once. The sample taken for sequencing was peripheral blood. The receptors originated from a woman in her 30s who had recovered from COVID-19. The CDR3 runs from the conserved cysteine through the conserved F or W. D genes are given only for firm matches. Some rows mark clone size as missing; the rest say once, few, many or name a class of expanded clone.

abundance: once; v_gene: TRBV12-3/TRBV12-4; d_gene: -; j_gene: TRBJ1-1; CDR3aa: CASSPRWGEEAFF; CDR3nt: TGTGCCAGCAGCCCGAGGTGGGGGGAGGAAGCTTTCTTT
abundance: -; v_gene: TRBV24-1; d_gene: TRBD1; j_gene: TRBJ2-7; CDR3aa: CATSDVVTGAEQYF; CDR3nt: TGTGCCACCAGTGACGTAGTGACAGGGGCCGAGCAGTACTTC
abundance: once; v_gene: TRBV6-5; d_gene: TRBD2; j_gene: TRBJ2-2; CDR3aa: CASMGGSLNTGELFF; CDR3nt: TGTGCCAGCATGGGAGGGTCCCTGAACACCGGGGAGCTGTTTTTT
abundance: -; v_gene: TRBV7-2; d_gene: TRBD2; j_gene: TRBJ2-7; CDR3aa: CASSRLLAGYEQYF; CDR3nt: TGTGCCAGCAGCCGCCTTCTAGCGGGGTACGAGCAGTACTTC
abundance: once; v_gene: TRBV27; d_gene: -; j_gene: TRBJ2-7; CDR3aa: CASSSPGAYEQYF; CDR3nt: TGTGCCAGCAGTTCCCCAGGTGCTTACGAGCAGTACTTC
abundance: -; v_gene: TRBV7-2; d_gene: TRBD1; j_gene: TRBJ2-7; CDR3aa: CASSSRTGSSYEQYF; CDR3nt: TGTGCCAGCAGCTCAAGGACAGGGAGCTCCTACGAGCAGTACTTC
abundance: once; v_gene: TRBV3-1/TRBV3-2; d_gene: -; j_gene: TRBJ2-6; CDR3aa: CASSQDKGALSRSGANVLTF; CDR3nt: TGTGCCAGCAGCCAAGATAAAGGGGCCCTATCACGCTCTGGGGCCAACGTCCTGACTTTC
abundance: -; v_gene: TRBV9; d_gene: -; j_gene: TRBJ2-2; CDR3aa: CASSARATGELFF; CDR3nt: TGTGCCAGCAGCGCCAGGGCTACCGGGGAGCTGTTTTTT
abundance: -; v_gene: TRBV6-2/TRBV6-3; d_gene: -; j_gene: TRBJ1-2; CDR3aa: CASSLGHEYGYTF; CDR3nt: TGTGCCAGCAGCCTGGGACACGAATATGGCTACACCTTC
abundance: -; v_gene: TRBV13; d_gene: -; j_gene: TRBJ2-7; CDR3aa: CASSPPFSYEQYF; CDR3nt: TGTGCCAGCAGCCCCCCCTTCTCTTACGAGCAGTACTTC
abundance: -; v_gene: TRBV4-1; d_gene: TRBD1; j_gene: TRBJ2-1; CDR3aa: CASSQDHGTGGEQFF; CDR3nt: TGCGCCAGCAGCCAAGATCATGGGACAGGGGGTGAGCAGTTCTTC
abundance: once; v_gene: TRBV2; d_gene: -; j_gene: TRBJ1-2; CDR3aa: CASSEGQGGSGYTF; CDR3nt: TGTGCCAGCAGTGAAGGGCAGGGAGGTTCTGGCTACACCTTC
abundance: -; v_gene: TRBV2; d_gene: -; j_gene: TRBJ2-1; CDR3aa: CASSEASPSYNEQFF; CDR3nt: TGTGCCAGCAGTGAGGCTAGCCCCTCCTACAATGAGCAGTTCTTC
abundance: -; v_gene: TRBV4-1; d_gene: -; j_gene: TRBJ2-7; CDR3aa: CASSQVEGLPYEQYF; CDR3nt: TGCGCCAGCAGCCAAGTGGAGGGACTGCCGTACGAGCAGTACTTC
abundance: -; v_gene: TRBV6-5; d_gene: -; j_gene: TRBJ1-5; CDR3aa: CASSYSENPGSQHF; CDR3nt: TGTGCCAGCAGTTACTCGGAGAACCCTGGGTCCCAGCATTTT
abundance: -; v_gene: TRBV18; d_gene: TRBD1; j_gene: TRBJ2-7; CDR3aa: CASSPDRGREQYF; CDR3nt: TGTGCCAGCTCACCGGACAGGGGGCGCGAGCAGTACTTC
abundance: -; v_gene: TRBV6-5; d_gene: -; j_gene: TRBJ2-2; CDR3aa: CASSYARVGELFF; CDR3nt: TGTGCCAGCAGTTACGCACGAGTCGGGGAGCTGTTTTTT
abundance: -; v_gene: TRBV6-5; d_gene: TRBD1; j_gene: TRBJ2-1; CDR3aa: CASSFWDREFF; CDR3nt: TGTGCCAGCTCATTCTGGGACAGGGAGTTCTTC
abundance: -; v_gene: TRBV7-2; d_gene: -; j_gene: TRBJ1-1; CDR3aa: CASSFWAQGTEAFF; CDR3nt: TGTGCCAGCAGCTTCTGGGCCCAAGGCACTGAAGCTTTCTTT
abundance: -; v_gene: TRBV19; d_gene: -; j_gene: TRBJ2-7; CDR3aa: CASSFTQTGYEQYF; CDR3nt: TGTGCCAGTAGTTTCACCCAGACAGGCTACGAGCAGTACTTC
abundance: -; v_gene: TRBV5-6; d_gene: -; j_gene: TRBJ2-7; CDR3aa: CASSPDRPQTKSSYEQYF; CDR3nt: TGTGCCAGCAGTCCCGACAGGCCACAAACGAAGAGCTCCTACGAGCAGTACTTC
abundance: -; v_gene: TRBV2; d_gene: TRBD1; j_gene: TRBJ1-2; CDR3aa: CASRLDRGRLDYGYTF; CDR3nt: TGTGCCAGCAGGCTGGACAGGGGGCGATTGGACTATGGCTACACCTTC
abundance: -; v_gene: TRBV7-2; d_gene: TRBD1; j_gene: TRBJ2-7; CDR3aa: CASSLRAAGTGLNMYEQYF; CDR3nt: TGTGCCAGCAGCTTAAGGGCGGCGGGGACAGGACTCAACATGTACGAGCAGTACTTC
abundance: many; v_gene: TRBV11-2; d_gene: TRBD1; j_gene: TRBJ1-6; CDR3aa: CASSNYRGPSYNSPLHF; CDR3nt: TGTGCCAGCAGCAATTACAGGGGCCCCTCCTATAATTCACCCCTCCACTTT
abundance: -; v_gene: TRBV7-2; d_gene: -; j_gene: TRBJ1-2; CDR3aa: CASSLTVSNYGYTF; CDR3nt: TGTGCCAGCAGCTTGACAGTGTCTAACTATGGCTACACCTTC
abundance: -; v_gene: TRBV13; d_gene: -; j_gene: TRBJ2-2; CDR3aa: CASSRRQFAGELFF; CDR3nt: TGTGCCAGCAGCCGCCGTCAGTTTGCCGGGGAGCTGTTTTTT
abundance: -; v_gene: TRBV10-3; d_gene: -; j_gene: TRBJ2-3; CDR3aa: CAISAQGGHVLTDTQYF; CDR3nt: TGTGCCATCAGTGCGCAAGGGGGTCACGTCCTCACAGATACGCAGTATTTT
abundance: -; v_gene: TRBV6-5; d_gene: -; j_gene: TRBJ1-1; CDR3aa: CASRVGVNTEAFF; CDR3nt: TGTGCCAGCAGGGTCGGAGTGAACACTGAAGCTTTCTTT
abundance: -; v_gene: TRBV9; d_gene: -; j_gene: TRBJ2-3; CDR3aa: CASSFSAPTDTQYF; CDR3nt: TGTGCCAGCAGTTTCAGCGCTCCAACAGATACGCAGTATTTT
abundance: once; v_gene: TRBV11-1; d_gene: TRBD2; j_gene: TRBJ2-3; CDR3aa: CASSSRTSPTDTQYF; CDR3nt: TGTGCCAGCAGCTCGAGGACTAGCCCCACAGATACGCAGTATTTT
abundance: -; v_gene: TRBV3-1/TRBV3-2; d_gene: -; j_gene: TRBJ2-1; CDR3aa: CASSQEVPRSSYNEQFF; CDR3nt: TGTGCCAGCAGCCAAGAGGTTCCTAGATCTTCCTACAATGAGCAGTTCTTC
abundance: -; v_gene: TRBV13; d_gene: TRBD1; j_gene: TRBJ2-7; CDR3aa: CASSLAETGGSYEQYF; CDR3nt: TGTGCCAGCAGCTTAGCGGAGACAGGGGGCTCTTACGAGCAGTACTTC
abundance: -; v_gene: TRBV2; d_gene: -; j_gene: TRBJ1-1; CDR3aa: CASRPPGEGEAFF; CDR3nt: TGTGCCAGCAGACCCCCCGGAGAGGGTGAAGCTTTCTTT
abundance: -; v_gene: TRBV10-3; d_gene: TRBD1; j_gene: TRBJ2-1; CDR3aa: CAISESTGGASHLRYEQFF; CDR3nt: TGTGCCATCAGTGAGTCGACAGGGGGCGCGTCCCACTTAAGGTATGAGCAGTTCTTC
abundance: -; v_gene: TRBV19; d_gene: -; j_gene: TRBJ1-2; CDR3aa: CASSTLTGTHGYTF; CDR3nt: TGTGCCAGTAGTACCCTCACAGGGACGCATGGCTACACCTTC
abundance: -; v_gene: TRBV6-1; d_gene: -; j_gene: TRBJ1-5; CDR3aa: CASSGDQARGNQPQHF; CDR3nt: TGTGCCAGCAGTGGGGATCAGGCGAGGGGCAATCAGCCCCAGCATTTT